This T cell receptor (beta chain) came from a study of T cell repertoires in cytomegalovirus infection. The wider study: Well-studied HLA-B-restricted epitopes and recently identified HLA-C-restricted epitopes of CMV were both used in the study. Shared public TCR beta signatures pointed to both CMV infection and a matching HLA type.

MiXCR, run by TCRdb on the reads, gives a single entry per CDR3 protein. The repertoire has some 560,000 distinct CDR3 sequences, approximately 40% of them found once; the top ten carry about 46%. Points from the study as a whole: Dominating the ex vivo response were HLA-C-restricted CMV-specific TCR beta clonotypes. The cumulative frequency of public TCR beta families distinguished individuals who carried CMV together with the relevant HLA.

This clonotype has just one count. No antigen is known for it. Germline loops: CDR1 MNHNS, CDR2 SASEGT. V lost 2 bases and J 6 bases, leaving 11 bases between the germline ends. This CDR3 region has 13 residues. This clonotype originated in a human donor in good health (CMV status not recorded). Some clones in this sample may be carry-over from other donors' samples. The chain uses TRBV6-1 and TRBJ2-7; no clear D. The sample in question was cultured PBMCs, obtained from culture after CMV antigen stimulation. CDR3 loop: CASSERHLSEQYF. CDR3 nucleotides: TGTGCCAGCAGTGAAAGACACCTTAGCGAGCAGTACTTC.